The 13 T cell receptor beta chains presented below share a single source sample, sequenced in a study of T cells in Graves' hyperthyroidism and ophthalmopathy. From RNA transcripts, TCR beta CDR3 regions were amplified. TCR CDR3 underwent first-round RT-PCR with the HTBI primer set. TCRdb reanalysed the multiplex PCR reads using MiXCR and keeps one entry per CDR3 protein. The data show 380,000 or so distinct CDR3 sequences, around 13% seen once. Sequencing input: blood. These receptors all come from a woman aged 25 to 39 with Graves' hyperthyroidism.

This clonotype was seen a single time. The V call is TRBV2, the J call TRBJ2-5; possibly TRBD1 or TRBD2 for D (6 bases each). This CDR3 comprises 16 residues. V was clipped by 6 bases and J by 5 bases, with 22 bases between them. CDR1 SNHLY and CDR2 FYNNEI come from the germline V gene. For the CDR3, the DNA is TGTGCCAGCAGGTTCGATCTGGGGGGCTGGCACGAGACCCAGTACTTC. Protein product: CASRFDLGGWHETQYF. The full variable domain, rest sourced from reference TRBV2 and TRBJ2-5, is EPEVTQTPSHQVTQMGQEVILRCVPISNHLYFYWYRQILGQKVEFLVSFYNNEISEKSEIFDDQFSVERPDGSNFTLKIRSTKLEDSAMYFCASRFDLGGWHETQYFGPGTRLLVL.

The genes are TRBV5-1 and TRBJ1-2; D gene unclear. Per germline, CDR1 SGHRS and CDR2 YFSETQ. The CDR3 contains 13 residues. Deletions cut 4 bases from V and 3 bases from J, with 10 bases between. The CDR3 region is CASSPTSDYGYTF. The CDR3 nucleotides are TGCGCCAGCAGCCCCACTTCAGACTATGGCTACACCTTC.

This clonotype was recorded many times. The rearrangement links TRBV18 to TRBJ2-7; D is unresolved. The CDR3 has 8 amino acids. Trimming took 7 bases from V and 5 from J, leaving 0 bases between them. The germline V gene encodes CDR1 KGHSH and CDR2 LQKENI. CDR3 sequence: CASYEQYF. The CDR3 DNA sequence: TGTGCCAGCTACGAGCAGTACTTC.

The gene calls are TRBV28 and TRBJ2-5, with D tentatively TRBD1 (5 bases). Germline lookup yields CDR1 MDHEN and CDR2 SYDVKM. The CDR3 has 14 amino acids. The V gene lost 7 bases and the J gene lost 4 bases, with 16 bases spanning the gap. The CDR3, as DNA: TGTGCCAGCACCATCGGGTACAGGATAGAGACCCAGTACTTC. Residues: CASTIGYRIETQYF. The full variable domain, completed using reference TRBV28 and TRBJ2-5, is DVKVTQSSRYLVKRTGEKVFLECVQDMDHENMFWYRQDPGLGLRLIYFSYDVKMKEKGDIPEGYSVSREKKERFSLILESASTNQTSMYLCASTIGYRIETQYFGPGTRLLVL.

The V gene is TRBV11-3, the J gene TRBJ2-2, with 8 bases that match TRBD2. The CDR3 sequence is 18 residues long. Germline assignment: CDR1 SGHNT and CDR2 YENEEA. V was pared by 2 bases and J by 2 bases, with 10 bases of the junction left unmatched. This CDR3 is CASSLNFRLARNTGELFF. The CDR3 region has the DNA TGTGCCAGCAGCTTAAACTTCCGACTAGCGCGTAACACCGGGGAGCTGTTTTTT.

This clonotype showed up just a few times. The rearrangement links TRBV20-1 to TRBJ2-3; 7 nucleotides line up with TRBD2. This CDR3 spans 16 amino acids. Germline V gene sequence: CDR1 DFQATT, CDR2 SNEGSKA (reference sequence). V lost 0 bases, J lost 5 bases, and 11 bases stayed unmatched. DNA of the CDR3: TGCAGTGCTAGAGAGTTAGAGGGAGGGCCAGGAGATACGCAGTATTTT. It yields the protein CSARELEGGPGDTQYF.

This clonotype was detected a few times. This sequence joins TRBV29-1 and TRBJ2-2; tentative D call: TRBD1 (6 bases). V was clipped by 0 bases and J by 6 bases, with 11 bases between them. The CDR3 runs 14 residues. The germline gives CDR1 SQVTM, CDR2 ANQGSEA. The CDR3 sequence: CSVEDRRGPGELFF. The CDR3 region has the DNA TGCAGCGTTGAAGATCGCAGGGGCCCCGGGGAGCTGTTTTTT.

The chain has TRBV18 and TRBJ2-7; a possible D gene is TRBD1 (5 bases). The CDR3 contains 14 residues. V was pared by 6 bases and J by 1 base, with 13 bases between. Germline lookup yields CDR1 KGHSH and CDR2 LQKENI. In DNA, the CDR3 is TGTGCCAGCTCCCCCATGAGACAGTCCTACGAGCAGTACTTC. It codes for CASSPMRQSYEQYF.

This clonotype has a count of ten or more. The chain has TRBV6-2 or TRBV6-3 and TRBJ2-1, with TRBD2 matching over 12 bases. The V segment lost 5 bases and the J segment 4 bases; nucleotides outside the gene matches: 3. This CDR3 contains 15 residues. Looked up from germline, CDR1 is MNHEY and CDR2 is SVGEGT. CDR3: CASSPTSGSYNEQFF. For the CDR3, the DNA is TGTGCCAGCAGTCCGACTAGCGGGAGTTACAATGAGCAGTTCTTC.

The chain couples TRBV9 to TRBJ2-7, with D perhaps assigned TRBD1 or TRBD2 (5 bases each). Germline V gives CDR1 SGDLS, CDR2 YYNGEE. The CDR3 has 14 amino acids. V lost 1 base and J lost 7, with 15 bases in between. Written as DNA, the CDR3 is TGTGCCAGCAGCGTATGGGCGCTCGAGGGGGAGCAGTACTTC. Encoded protein: CASSVWALEGEQYF.

This clonotype was picked up a small number of times. The chain employs TRBV2 and TRBJ2-3; D ambiguous. The CDR3 consists of 13 residues. The germline V and J ends were trimmed by 8 bases and 3 bases, with 12 bases remaining between them. From germline, CDR1 is SNHLY and CDR2 FYNNEI. The CDR3 DNA sequence: TGTGCCAGCGGGTGGGCCCCAACAGATACGCAGTATTTT. Translation: CASGWAPTDTQYF. The full variable domain, with the rest looked up from reference TRBV2 and TRBJ2-3, is EPEVTQTPSHQVTQMGQEVILRCVPISNHLYFYWYRQILGQKVEFLVSFYNNEISEKSEIFDDQFSVERPDGSNFTLKIRSTKLEDSAMYFCASGWAPTDTQYFGPGTRLTVL.

This clonotype has only a few counts. V and J are TRBV4-2 and TRBJ2-5; D uncertain. Trimming took off 5 bases at V and 2 bases at J, with 18 bases between the two ends. This CDR3 is 16 amino acids long. Germline V CDR1 and CDR2: LGHNA, YNFKEQ. CDR3 sequence: CASSVGAEPHQETQYF. CDR3 in DNA: TGTGCCAGCAGCGTTGGTGCAGAGCCGCATCAAGAGACCCAGTACTTC.

This clonotype was detected a few times. A much larger clone differs by one base, so this may be a read error. J is TRBJ1-5 and V is TRBV20-1; D is ambiguous. The ends were cut back, 4 bases at V and 12 bases at J, with 13 bases in the middle. The V gene's germline CDR1 is DFQATT and CDR2 SNEGSKA (reference sequence). This CDR3 is 11 amino acids long. In nucleotides, the CDR3 is TGCAGTGCTACCCCGGACGGAAGCCAGCATTTT. This sequence encodes CSATPDGSQHF.